This T cell receptor (beta chain) was sequenced during a study of T-cell memory formation after mild COVID-19. CDR1 is KGHSH, CDR2 LQKENI, per germline. With 8 bases clipped from V and 1 base from J, the junction kept 3 bases outside the gene matches. The CDR3 totals 13 residues. This clonotype has a handful of counts. Barcoded TCR alpha and TCR beta cDNA libraries with UMIs came from 5'RACE using constant-segment primers. TCRdb fed the 5' RACE reads into MiXCR, producing one record per CDR3 protein. This table holds 400,000 to 500,000 distinct CDR3 sequences, under 20% found once. The chain has TRBV18 and TRBJ2-5; the match to TRBD1 covers 8 bases. Sequencing was done on a sample of PBMCs or a T cell subset sorted from them (not recorded which). This receptor was taken from a man younger than 35 who had mild COVID-19 (a few samples of this study predate the infection). Cell type and time point are not known. CDR3 sequence reads: CASHGQGQETQYF. In DNA form, the CDR3 reads TGTGCCAGCCACGGACAGGGCCAAGAGACCCAGTACTTC.